This is a list of T cell receptor beta chains from one sample in a study of T cell changes during pregnancy in multiple sclerosis. Profiling relied on immunoSEQ multiplex PCR, and the TCRdb table lists in-frame clones only, not all of them. The sample holds roughly 110,000 clones, more than 80% seen once. This specimen was peripheral blood, taken before pregnancy. The receptors were gathered from a female donor with multiple sclerosis, enrolled in a pregnancy study. Both conserved end residues are part of each CDR3. D genes are given only for firm matches. Not all rows give a size; the values are once, few, many and, for expanded clones, a class.

d_call j_call v_call clone_size cdr3_nt cdr3_aa
NA TRBJ2-6 TRBV30 NA TGTGCCTGGAGTGCGTATAGGGCCAACGTCCTGACTTTC CAWSAYRANVLTF
TRBD2 TRBJ2-2 TRBV14 NA TGTGCCAGCAAGCGGGGGCCCGCGAACACCGGGGAGCTGTTTTTT CASKRGPANTGELFF
NA TRBJ1-1 TRBV2 NA TGTGCCAGCAGTCCAGGGTCCACTGAAGCTTTCTTT CASSPGSTEAFF
TRBD2 TRBJ2-1 TRBV4-2 NA TGTGCCAGCAGCCAGGGGGACTATTATGAGCAGTTCTTC CASSQGDYYEQFF
TRBD1 TRBJ1-4 TRBV11-3 once TGTGCCAGCAGCCTAGGACAGGGAAAACTGTTTTTT CASSLGQGKLFF
NA TRBJ1-2 TRBV7-8 NA TGTGCCAGCAGCGCCGCGGGGTATGGTGTCTATGGCTACACCTTC CASSAAGYGVYGYTF
NA TRBJ1-1 TRBV28 NA TGTGCCAGCAGTCGTTCGGTAGGGGTGAACACTGAAGCTTTCTTT CASSRSVGVNTEAFF
NA TRBJ1-2 TRBV6-4 NA TGTGCCAGCAGAGAGGTCGGGGACACCTGGCGAGGCTACACCTTC CASREVGDTWRGYTF
TRBD2 TRBJ2-1 TRBV15 NA TGTGCCACCAGGTCGGGACTAGCGGCTTACAATGAGCAGTTCTTC CATRSGLAAYNEQFF
NA TRBJ1-1 TRBV2 NA TGTGCCAGCAGTGAGGGGGGGGCGATGAACACTGAAGCTTTCTTT CASSEGGAMNTEAFF
TRBD2 TRBJ2-3 TRBV6-6 NA TGTGCCAGCAGTTACACGGGACTAGCGGGAGCAGATACGCAGTATTTT CASSYTGLAGADTQYF
NA TRBJ2-5 TRBV2 NA TGTGCCAGCAGGGAACGGAACGCGGTAGGAGAGACCCAGTACTTC CASRERNAVGETQYF
NA TRBJ1-4 TRBV12-5 NA TGTGCTAGTGGTTCGCCGGCGGTGGGGGGTGAAAAACTGTTTTTT CASGSPAVGGEKLFF
NA TRBJ1-2 TRBV11-2 NA TGTGCCAGCAGTCACCCCGGGCAGGGGATCTATGGCTACACCTTC CASSHPGQGIYGYTF
NA TRBJ2-1 TRBV5-4 NA TGTGCCAGCAGCTTGGGCCGGACAGAAAACAATGAGCAGTTCTTC CASSLGRTENNEQFF
NA TRBJ1-4 TRBV15 NA TGTGCCACCAGCACTGGGGCGGGGCGAGAAAAACTGTTTTTT CATSTGAGREKLFF
NA TRBJ1-3 TRBV6-6 NA TGTGCCAGCAGTTACAAGTACAGGGATCCTGGAAACACCATATATTTT CASSYKYRDPGNTIYF
TRBD2 TRBJ2-1 TRBV7-9 few TGTGCCAGCAGCTTATTCGGGAGCTCCGGGGGGTTCGTTGCTAGGGAGCAGTTCTTC CASSLFGSSGGFVAREQFF
TRBD2 TRBJ2-3 TRBV7-6 NA TGTGCCAGCAGCTCCGGACTAGCGGGAGGAACCAACACAGATACGCAGTATTTT CASSSGLAGGTNTDTQYF
TRBD2 TRBJ2-5 TRBV9 NA TGTGCCAGCAGCCCGAGACTAGCGGGGGCCTTCCAAGAGACCCAGTACTTC CASSPRLAGAFQETQYF
NA TRBJ1-2 TRBV4-3 NA TGCGCCAGCAGCCAAGAACGGTCGGGGGGCCGAGGCTACACCTTC CASSQERSGGRGYTF
TRBD1 TRBJ2-6 TRBV9 NA TGTGCCAGCAGCGTAACAGGGGGCTCTGGGGCCAACGTCCTGACTTTC CASSVTGGSGANVLTF
NA TRBJ1-2 TRBV14 NA TGTGCCAGCAGCCAAGGGGGAGGCTATGGCTACACCTTC CASSQGGGYGYTF
NA TRBJ2-5 TRBV11-2 NA TGTGCCAGCAGCTTAGGTCCCGGGAGTGGAGAGACCCAGTACTTC CASSLGPGSGETQYF
NA TRBJ1-5 TRBV23-1 NA TGCGCCAGCAGTCAATTGGCGCAGGGGAAAGAGCCCCAGCATTTT CASSQLAQGKEPQHF
TRBD1 TRBJ1-1 TRBV10-3 NA TGTGCCACGGGGAGACAGGGCCAGAACACTGAAGCTTTCTTT CATGRQGQNTEAFF
NA TRBJ2-5 TRBV7-9 NA TGTGCCAGCAGCTTAGGAGGCGGGGGCCTTAACATCCAAGAGACCCAGTACTTC CASSLGGGGLNIQETQYF
TRBD2 TRBJ2-5 TRBV5-1 NA TGCGCCAGCAGCCCGGTTGGCCGGGAGGAGGAGACCCAGTACTTC CASSPVGREEETQYF
NA TRBJ1-2 TRBV4-2 few TGTGCCAGCAGCCAAGGGGGGCAGGGCGATGGCTACACCTTC CASSQGGQGDGYTF
NA TRBJ2-2 TRBV7-2 NA TGTGCCAGCAGCGTCGAGGGGAACACCGGGGAGCTGTTTTTT CASSVEGNTGELFF
NA TRBJ1-5 TRBV18 NA TGTGCCAGCTCACCAAGGTCTGGGGGGGCTCAGCCCCAGCATTTT CASSPRSGGAQPQHF
NA TRBJ2-1 TRBV30 NA TGTGCCTGGAGTGTGGGGGCAGGCCCCAATGAGCAGTTCTTC CAWSVGAGPNEQFF
NA TRBJ1-1 TRBV27 NA TGTGCCAGCAGTTTAAAGGGGACAGAAGCTTTCTTT CASSLKGTEAFF
NA TRBJ1-1 TRBV11-3 NA TGTGCCAGCAGCGCTCGACACCTGGGCCCCCCAGCTTTCTTT CASSARHLGPPAFF
TRBD2 TRBJ2-1 TRBV9 few TGTGCCAGCAGCCCAACTAGCGGGAGGACCAACGAGCAGTTCTTC CASSPTSGRTNEQFF
TRBD2 TRBJ2-7 TRBV10-3 NA TGTGCCATCAGTTACATAAGCGGGAACTCCTACGAGCAGTACTTC CAISYISGNSYEQYF
TRBD2 TRBJ2-3 TRBV4-1 NA TGCGCCAGCAGCCAAGATATGGTGGGCGGGAGGATCCTGGGGAATACGCAGTATTTT CASSQDMVGGRILGNTQYF
TRBD2 TRBJ2-1 TRBV19 NA TGTGCCAGTAGTTTGGGAGGGGTCTACAATGAGCAGTTCTTC CASSLGGVYNEQFF
TRBD1 TRBJ2-6 TRBV5-6 NA TGTGCCAGCAGCCCCGGGACAGGGGCTCTGAGGGCCAACGTCCTGACTTTC CASSPGTGALRANVLTF
TRBD1 TRBJ1-5 TRBV28 NA TGTGCCAGCAGTGCCCCGGGACAGGCCAATCAGCCCCAGCATTTT CASSAPGQANQPQHF
NA TRBJ1-6 TRBV28 once TGTGCCAGCAGTCGCGGGGGTAAGGGTTCACCCCTCCACTTT CASSRGGKGSPLHF
TRBD2 TRBJ2-1 TRBV10-3 NA TGTGCCACTGGGACTAGCGGGTACAATGAGCAGTTCTTC CATGTSGYNEQFF
TRBD2 TRBJ2-1 TRBV11-3 NA TGTGCCAGCAGCTTAGACCATCGGACTAGCGGGATTAGGGAGCAGTTCTTC CASSLDHRTSGIREQFF
TRBD2 TRBJ2-7 TRBV6-1 NA TGTGCCACCGAAACTAGCGGACTTACCTACGAGCAGTACTTC CATETSGLTYEQYF
TRBD1 TRBJ2-3 TRBV18 NA TGTGCCAGCTCTCCGAATCGACAGGGGGCCGGAGATACGCAGTATTTT CASSPNRQGAGDTQYF
NA TRBJ1-2 TRBV19 few TGTGCCAGTAGTATCCACAGGGCGGAGGGCTACACCTTC CASSIHRAEGYTF
NA TRBJ2-1 TRBV27 once TGTGCCAGCAGTTTAGAGGGCAGCTACAATGAGCAGTTCTTC CASSLEGSYNEQFF
NA TRBJ1-5 TRBV6-5 few TGTGCCAGCAGTTACTCGATGAGGGGCAATCAGCCCCAGCATTTT CASSYSMRGNQPQHF
NA TRBJ2-7 TRBV7-6 once TGTGCCAGCAGCCCCACCGATTACCAGGGGAACTACGAGCAGTACTTC CASSPTDYQGNYEQYF
NA TRBJ2-5 TRBV11-2 NA TGTGCCAGCAGCTCTAGGGGTGTGGAGACCCAGTACTTC CASSSRGVETQYF
TRBD1 TRBJ2-2 TRBV19 NA TGTGCCAGTACGGACAGGCCTCAACTTAACACCGGGGAGCTGTTTTTT CASTDRPQLNTGELFF
TRBD2 TRBJ2-3 TRBV9 NA TGTGCCAGCCTCGGGAGCGGGGGACTCTCCTCACTCACAGATACGCAGTATTTT CASLGSGGLSSLTDTQYF
NA TRBJ2-3 TRBV11-2 once TGTGCCAGCAGCCCTACGTATAGCACAGATACGCAGTATTTT CASSPTYSTDTQYF
TRBD1 TRBJ1-2 TRBV28 NA TGTGCCAGCAGTGTCCAGGGGGAGGGCTACACCTTC CASSVQGEGYTF
TRBD2 TRBJ2-1 TRBV6-6 NA TGTGCCATTTCCGGGACTACCAACAATGAGCAGTTCTTC CAISGTTNNEQFF
TRBD2 TRBJ2-7 TRBV5-1 NA TGCGCCAGCAGCCTCGTCGGGACTAGCGGGTTGGAGCAGTACTTC CASSLVGTSGLEQYF
TRBD1 TRBJ2-2 TRBV15 NA TGTGCCACCAGCAGACTGACAGGGGGCGTTCATTACACCGGGGAGCTGTTTTTT CATSRLTGGVHYTGELFF
TRBD1 TRBJ2-1 TRBV6-1 NA TGTGCCAGCAGTGAACGACAGGGAGAGGGCAATGAGCAGTTCTTC CASSERQGEGNEQFF